This T cell receptor beta chain was obtained from a study of shared clonotypes between healthy human individuals. With regard to this clone: Antigen unknown.

Study results and limitations: Among non-shared clonotypes, generation probabilities were lower than among those shared by all four donors. Estimated richness was generally greater in naive than memory subsets. Investigators expected sequencing depth to affect clonotype sharing among donors.

The assay was run at deep level. Libraries were prepared by immunoSEQ multiplex PCR; TCRdb keeps only in-frame clonotypes and omits some of them. The table has more than 850,000 clones, approximately 80% seen once. This clonotype was obtained from a man younger than 35 in good health. Some clones in this sample may be carry-over from other donors' samples. Sequenced input: memory CD4+ T cells from PBMCs. The sample's subset: CD45RA-negative fraction.

CDR3 DNA sequence: TGTGCCAGCAGCCAAGAGGGACTAGCGGGGCGCACAGATACGCAGTATTTT. Its protein is CASSQEGLAGRTDTQYF. The rearrangement uses TRBV6-4 and TRBJ2-3; 13 nucleotides match TRBD2. Trimming at V came to 6 bases and at J to 1 base, leaving 7 bases not matched to a gene. The CDR3 loop spans 17 amino acids. Germline V lookup: CDR1 MRHNA, CDR2 SNTAGT.